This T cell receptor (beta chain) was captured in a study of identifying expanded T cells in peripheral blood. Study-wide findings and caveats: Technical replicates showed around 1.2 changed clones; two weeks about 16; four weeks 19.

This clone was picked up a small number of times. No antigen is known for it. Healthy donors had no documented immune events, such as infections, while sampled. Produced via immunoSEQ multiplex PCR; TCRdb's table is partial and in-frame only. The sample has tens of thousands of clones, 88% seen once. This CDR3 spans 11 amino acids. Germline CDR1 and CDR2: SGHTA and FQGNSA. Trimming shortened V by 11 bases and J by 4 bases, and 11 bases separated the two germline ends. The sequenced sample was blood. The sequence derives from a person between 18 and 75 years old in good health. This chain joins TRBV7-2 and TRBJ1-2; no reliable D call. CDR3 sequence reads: CASGLGYGYTF. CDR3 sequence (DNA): TGTGCCTCGGGGTTGGGCTATGGCTACACCTTC.